The 4 T cell receptor beta chains reported below all come from one sample, sequenced in a study of T cell responses to AZD1222 COVID-19 vaccine. TCRdb's table, derived via immunoSEQ multiplex PCR, lists solely in-frame clones and lacks some. The repertoire holds some 170,000 clones, with over 85% as singletons. Sequences were derived from peripheral blood, sampled on day 0 of AZD1222 vaccination. The receptor source for this set is an adult in good health.

The rearrangement links TRBV25-1 to TRBJ1-3, with D possibly being TRBD1 (6 bases). The germline gives CDR1 MGHDK, CDR2 SYGVNS. The CDR3 loop spans 14 amino acids. With 2 bases removed from V and 4 bases from J, the gap between germline ends came to 9 bases. In nucleotides, the CDR3 is TGTGCCAGCAGTGAAACAGGGTGGGGAAACACCATATATTTT. The encoded protein is CASSETGWGNTIYF. Supplemented by reference TRBV25-1 and TRBJ1-3, the full variable domain reads EADIYQTPRYLVIGTGKKITLECSQTMGHDKMYWYQQDPGMELHLIHYSYGVNSTEKGDLSSESTVSRIRTEHFPLTLESARPSHTSQYLCASSETGWGNTIYFGEGSWLTVV.

This rearrangement joins TRBV19 to TRBJ1-2; TRBD1 might be the D (5 bases). V lost 3 bases and J lost 7, with 12 bases in between. From germline, CDR1 is LNHDA and CDR2 SQIVND (reference sequence). This CDR3 contains 13 residues. The CDR3 reads CASSIGRVAGYTF. The DNA of the CDR3 is TGTGCCAGTAGTATTGGCAGGGTGGCTGGCTACACCTTC.

The chain is built from TRBV19 and TRBJ2-7; 12 bases are a match to TRBD1. V shed 2 bases and J 5 bases; nucleotides not matched to a gene: 4. The CDR3 totals 15 residues. The germline V gene encodes CDR1 LNHDA and CDR2 SQIVND (reference sequence). The CDR3 loop is CASSITGTGGNEQYF. The CDR3 DNA reads TGTGCCAGTAGTATAACGGGGACAGGGGGCAACGAGCAGTACTTC.

This clone appeared a few times. The V call is TRBV29-1, the J call TRBJ1-2, with 9 nucleotides matching TRBD1. Germline CDR1 and CDR2: SQVTM and ANQGSEA. V lost 4 bases to trimming and J lost 4 bases; unmatched junction nucleotides: 10. The CDR3 runs to 15 residues. Here the CDR3 DNA reads TGCAGCGTTGTCGACCTTATACAGGGGGCCTATGGCTACACCTTC. Protein: CSVVDLIQGAYGYTF. Together with reference TRBV29-1 and TRBJ1-2, the CDR3 gives the full variable domain: SAVISQKPSRDICQRGTSLTIQCQVDSQVTMMFWYRQQPGQSLTLIATANQGSEATYESGFVIDKFPISRPNLTFSTLTVSNMSPEDSSIYLCSVVDLIQGAYGYTFGSGTRLTVV.